These 10 T cell receptor beta chains originate from one sample sequenced in a study of beta chain features in type 1 diabetes. Findings of the study overall: For Type 1 diabetes patients, all four CD4+ subsets carried TCRB CDR3s that were moderately but significantly shorter.

cDNA synthesis used the whole RNA isolate, giving expressed TCRB sequences. TCRdb's table, derived via immunoSEQ multiplex PCR, lists solely in-frame clones and lacks some. The sample has 200,000 to 250,000 clones; about 14% are singletons. Antigen specificity for these receptors is unknown. The sequencing sample was made of naive CD4+ T cells from blood. These receptors all stem from a man aged 30-40 years with type 1 diabetes.

This chain joins TRBV7-9 and TRBJ1-2; 11 bases map to TRBD1. Germline V lookup: CDR1 SEHNR, CDR2 FQNEAQ (reference sequence). V shed 6 bases and J 7 bases; nucleotides not matched to a gene: 1. The CDR3 sequence is 12 residues long. This CDR3 reads CASRGTGGGYTF. Here the CDR3 DNA reads TGTGCCAGCAGGGGGACAGGGGGTGGCTACACCTTC.

The chain recombines TRBV6-5 with TRBJ2-5; 10 positions match TRBD2. From germline, CDR1 is MNHEY and CDR2 SVGAGI. The junction had 0 bases not matched to a gene; V was cut back by 4 bases and J by 7 bases. CDR3 length: 12 amino acids. The CDR3 bases are TGTGCCAGCAGTTCTAGCGGGGGGACCCAGTACTTC. Translated: CASSSSGGTQYF.

This clone has only a few counts. Additional DNA sequences in this sample encode the identical CDR3. The V call is TRBV6-5, the J call TRBJ1-1, with D unclear. This CDR3 has 13 residues. Trimming removed 2 bases from V and 0 bases from J, with 4 bases in between. Germline CDR1 reads MNHEY; CDR2 reads SVGAGI. CDR3 sequence: CASSYELNTEAFF. DNA for the CDR3: TGTGCCAGCAGTTACGAGCTGAACACTGAAGCTTTCTTT.

This clone turned up a few times. The rearrangement joins TRBV5-4 to TRBJ2-6; 7 nucleotides align to TRBD1. Germline CDR1 is SGHNT and CDR2 is YYREEE (reference sequence). The length of the CDR3 is 16 residues. The V segment lost 2 bases and the J segment 0 bases; nucleotides outside the gene matches: 2. The CDR3 coding sequence is TGTGCCAGCAGCTTCGGGACAGTCTCTGGGGCCAACGTCCTGACTTTC. Its protein is CASSFGTVSGANVLTF.

This clone was seen a handful of times. The chain carries TRBV18 and TRBJ2-5, with unresolved D. V lost 1 base to trimming and J lost 4 bases, with 7 bases between them. The CDR3 sequence is 13 residues long. Germline lookup yields CDR1 KGHSH and CDR2 LQKENI. The CDR3 nucleotides are TGTGCCAGCTCACCACTAGCTGGAGAGACCCAGTACTTC. Amino acid sequence: CASSPLAGETQYF.

Only a few counts were recorded for this clone. The rearrangement uses TRBV30 and TRBJ2-1, with TRBD2 matching 9 bases. This CDR3 is built from 17 residues. CDR1 and CDR2 from the germline V gene are GTSNPN and SVGIG (reference sequence). V lost 2 bases to trimming and J lost 8 bases; unmatched junction nucleotides: 16. The CDR3 DNA reads as TGTGCCTGGAGTAGGGGCATCAAAGCGGGAGGTAGCGATGAGCAGTTCTTC. Protein: CAWSRGIKAGGSDEQFF. Together with reference TRBV30 and TRBJ2-1, the CDR3 gives the full variable domain: SQTIHQWPATLVQPVGSPLSLECTVEGTSNPNLYWYRQAAGRGLQLLFYSVGIGQISSEVPQNLSASRPQDRQFILSSKKLLLSDSGFYLCAWSRGIKAGGSDEQFFGPGTRLTVL.

The sample holds a few counts of this clone. The CDR3 bases are TGTGCCAGCAGCCTAGTAATAGTCGGGAACAATGAGCAGTTCTTC. Translating gives CASSLVIVGNNEQFF. The chain links TRBV11-3 to TRBJ2-1; the D gene is possibly TRBD2 (5 bases). Trimming took off 5 bases at V and 5 bases at J, with 16 bases between the two ends. Germline CDR1 is SGHNT and CDR2 is YENEEA. The CDR3 loop spans 15 amino acids.

V usage is TRBV7-9 and J usage is TRBJ2-2, with TRBD1 matching 8 bases. Germline CDR1 reads SEHNR; CDR2 reads FQNEAQ (reference sequence). The CDR3 totals 15 residues. V was pared by 3 bases and J by 4 bases, with 4 bases of the junction left unmatched. The CDR3 coding sequence is TGTGCCAGCAGCTTCAACAGGGGGAGCACCGGGGAGCTGTTTTTT. Translation gives CASSFNRGSTGELFF.

This clone was counted only a few times. V is TRBV7-9 and J is TRBJ1-1; 7 bases are a match to TRBD1. CDR3 size: 15 residues. Germline assignment: CDR1 SEHNR and CDR2 FQNEAQ (reference sequence). The ends lost 6 bases at V and 1 base at J; junction bases unmatched: 8. Here the CDR3 DNA reads TGTGCCAGCAGTCCTGGGACAGCGGGGAACACTGAAGCTTTCTTT. The encoded protein is CASSPGTAGNTEAFF.

The V call is TRBV5-1, the J call TRBJ2-5; 10 positions agree with TRBD2. CDR3 size: 15 residues. Germline-derived CDR1 and CDR2 are SGHRS and YFSETQ. With 1 base clipped from V and 4 bases from J, the junction kept 4 bases outside the gene matches. The CDR3 sequence: CASSLSGRVGETQYF. The CDR3 DNA reads as TGCGCCAGCAGCTTGAGCGGGAGGGTGGGAGAGACCCAGTACTTC.